The 9 T cell receptor beta chains below all came from one sample that was sequenced in a study of lymphopenia after photon versus proton radiotherapy. The data were produced by immunoSEQ multiplex PCR, yet TCRdb's version contains in-frame clones alone and is incomplete. Found here are around 63,000 clones, 75% to 90% of them singletons; the top ten hold roughly 2.1%. Here the sequenced sample was peripheral blood, taken from a patient treated with photon-based radiotherapy. Every receptor here comes from a man in his forties with gastric cancer.

The chain combines TRBV19 with TRBJ1-1, with a weak D call TRBD1 (6 bases). The length of the CDR3 is 13 residues. Germline loops: CDR1 LNHDA, CDR2 SQIVND (reference sequence). V was shortened by 8 bases and J by 0 bases, with 10 bases between the two germline ends. CDR3 amino acids: CASSDSMNTEAFF. The CDR3 nucleotides are TGTGCCAGTTCGGACAGCATGAACACTGAAGCTTTCTTT.

The chain recombines TRBV11-3 with TRBJ1-1, with a weak D call TRBD1 (6 bases). This CDR3 region has 13 residues. Germline loops: CDR1 SGHNT, CDR2 YENEEA. The V gene lost 2 bases and the J gene lost 6 bases, with 10 bases spanning the gap. The CDR3, as DNA: TGTGCCAGCAGCTTAAGGCAGGGGTCTGAAGCTTTCTTT. It encodes CASSLRQGSEAFF.

The chain joins TRBV7-8 to TRBJ2-4; the D is unclear. This CDR3 is built from 16 residues. The ends were cut back, 3 bases at V and 3 bases at J, with 15 bases in the middle. Germline loops: CDR1 SGHVS, CDR2 FQNEAQ. The chain's CDR3 is CASSFSGQKVKNIQYF. The CDR3 bases are TGTGCCAGCAGCTTTTCGGGCCAAAAAGTCAAAAACATTCAGTACTTC.

The gene calls are TRBV19 and TRBJ2-3; 8 nucleotides line up with TRBD1. The CDR3 totals 14 residues. V dropped 5 bases and J dropped 4; count of bases not matched to a gene: 5. Germline CDR1 LNHDA, CDR2 SQIVND (reference sequence). The CDR3 DNA follows: TGTGCCAGTAGTCCTGGACAGGGCCCAGATACGCAGTATTTT. This translates into CASSPGQGPDTQYF.

J is TRBJ1-1 and V is TRBV2, with TRBD1 matching 7 bases. Germline V CDR1 and CDR2: SNHLY, FYNNEI. This CDR3 region has 14 residues. V was clipped by 3 bases and J by 5 bases; unmatched bases: 6. CDR3 sequence (DNA): TGTGCCAGCAGTGATAGGACAGGCGAGACTGAAGCTTTCTTT. The encoded protein is CASSDRTGETEAFF.

This clone was recorded once. J is TRBJ1-4 and V is TRBV6-5, with D possibly matching TRBD1 (5 bases). Trimming pared 5 bases from V and 8 bases from J, leaving 12 bases between. The CDR3 is 13 residues long. Germline CDR1 is MNHEY and CDR2 is SVGAGI. Written as DNA, the CDR3 is TGTGCCAGCAGTCGAGGGGTTGAAGAAAAACTGTTTTTT. Translated, it gives CASSRGVEEKLFF.

This clone was counted a single time. V and J are TRBV11-2 and TRBJ1-6; 9 bases fit TRBD1. Looked up from germline, CDR1 is SGHAT and CDR2 is FQNNGV. This CDR3 spans 14 amino acids. The V and J ends lost 8 bases and 8 bases, in that order; junction bases with no gene match: 7. The CDR3 DNA follows: TGTGCCAGCCATCGGACAGGGGCGGATTCACCCCTCCACTTT. This codes for CASHRTGADSPLHF.

The chain employs TRBV2 and TRBJ1-6; TRBD1 matches at 8 bases. The CDR3 runs 15 residues. Germline V gene data show CDR1 as SNHLY and CDR2 as FYNNEI. Unmatched junction bases numbered 5, after V lost 1 base and J lost 9 bases. CDR3: CASSEEAGGVSPLHF. In nucleotides, the CDR3 is TGTGCCAGCAGTGAAGAAGCAGGGGGCGTTTCACCCCTCCACTTT.

This chain connects TRBV21-1 to TRBJ1-2. TRBV21-1 is described as a pseudogene. This CDR3 has 15 residues. DNA for the CDR3: TGTGCCAGCAGCAAAGTCCTGACCCATAGGGAAGGCTACACCTTC. It translates to CASSKVLTHREGYTF.